These T cell receptor beta chains were read from a single sample in a study of control samples from healthy donors and cancer patients. Assay used: immunoSEQ multiplex PCR; TCRdb lists only in-frame clones, some missing. The sample has approximately 140,000 clones; more than 85% are singletons. The material sequenced was blood. The receptors stem from a woman aged 25-40 years in good health. Both conserved end residues are part of each CDR3. Where a row states a size, it is once, few, many or the class of an expanded clone; other rows omit it.

J gene,V gene,clone size,CDR3 protein
TRBJ2-5,TRBV13,NA,CASSPIPAGQGASRTQYF
TRBJ2-7,TRBV6-5,few,CASKANSYEQYF
TRBJ2-1,TRBV27,NA,CASSSPRSEQFF
TRBJ2-2,TRBV7-3,NA,CASSLRRNTGELFF
TRBJ2-5,TRBV10-3,once,CAISDPRDMRGETQYF
TRBJ1-1,TRBV29-1,NA,CSVEPQGRSEAFF
TRBJ2-7,TRBV9,NA,CASSVGGSGVYEQYF
TRBJ1-4,TRBV5-1,NA,CASSPRDRGEEKLFF
TRBJ1-4,TRBV28,NA,CASSDRTGFNEKLFF
TRBJ1-6,TRBV2,few,CASSELAGYNSPLHF
TRBJ2-7,TRBV6-2/TRBV6-3,NA,CASSYPTGSYEQYF
TRBJ2-1,TRBV25-1,NA,CASTGRGSDDEQFF
TRBJ2-2,TRBV7-7,NA,CASSLDTWTGELFF
TRBJ2-4,TRBV7-3,NA,CASSLVREDIQYF
TRBJ1-1,TRBV5-6,NA,CASSFSGAEAFF
TRBJ2-7,TRBV30,NA,CAWIRQGRYEQYF
TRBJ1-1,TRBV6-4,NA,CASRVDRVNTEAFF
TRBJ2-1,TRBV19,few,CASSMGGRGSEQFF
TRBJ2-1,TRBV29-1,NA,CSYNSGGSSYNEQFF
TRBJ2-6,TRBV5-1,NA,CASSLGIQTLVLGRANVLTF
TRBJ2-3,TRBV7-2,NA,CASSLEFSGSRERDF
TRBJ1-4,TRBV5-1,NA,CASSLAWQGEKLFF
TRBJ1-2,TRBV2,NA,CASSLRAETYGYTF
TRBJ2-7,TRBV3-1/TRBV3-2,NA,CASSRKGSGAYEQYF
TRBJ1-1,TRBV5-6,few,CASSLGAVNTEAFF
TRBJ2-1,TRBV29-1,NA,CSVGTGGLSEQFF
TRBJ2-1,TRBV28,NA,CASAIGLAGGNEQFF
TRBJ1-4,TRBV9,NA,CASSLSSGYEKLFF
TRBJ1-6,TRBV21-1,NA,CAGFFRQGTSPLHF
TRBJ2-4,TRBV15,NA,CATSREGRGENIQYF
TRBJ2-4,TRBV2,NA,CASSNDRYLAKNIQYF
TRBJ1-1,TRBV5-6,NA,CASSRGPQGWAFF
TRBJ1-6,TRBV27,NA,CASSLWTGDNSPLHF
TRBJ2-2,TRBV29-1,few,CSVTLGGELFF
TRBJ2-7,TRBV7-9,once,CASSLGRGPYEQYF
TRBJ1-6,TRBV5-1,NA,CASSLGQSNSPLHF
TRBJ1-3,TRBV5-1,few,CASRQGAGNTIYF
TRBJ2-3,TRBV9,NA,CASSPPPGWAFDGTDTQYF
TRBJ2-7,TRBV5-5,NA,CASSLGAASSYEQYF
TRBJ2-7,TRBV28,NA,CASSFPAGGPYEQYF
TRBJ2-3,TRBV6-5,NA,CASSPGLLSTDTQYF
TRBJ1-4,TRBV7-6,NA,CASSRSTGGGEKLFF
TRBJ1-1,TRBV28,NA,CASSPSLTEAFF
TRBJ1-1,TRBV10-3,NA,CAISESENTEAFF
TRBJ1-1,TRBV29-1,NA,CSVEAGENTEAFF
TRBJ1-5,TRBV28,NA,CASRTATGRNQPQHF
TRBJ2-3,TRBV29-1,NA,CSVEEVSTDTQYF
TRBJ1-4,TRBV6-2/TRBV6-3,NA,CASSAGSLTNEKLFF
TRBJ2-3,TRBV3-1/TRBV3-2,NA,CASSQVLDTQYF
TRBJ2-3,TRBV28,NA,CASSLPLASTDTQYF
TRBJ1-4,TRBV5-4,once,CASSPRGGEKLFF
TRBJ1-6,TRBV9,NA,CASSVREEGSPLHF
TRBJ2-5,TRBV25-1,once,CASSLGASGTKETQYF
TRBJ1-2,TRBV7-9,NA,CASSPRATDGYTF